The sequence of this TCR beta chain was determined in a study of blood T cell repertoires in COVID-19. Sequencing was performed with immunoSEQ multiplex PCR; in TCRdb, only in-frame clones are kept and a portion is missing. The profile shows about 100,000 clones, 86% of them singletons. V was trimmed by 0 bases and J by 3 bases, leaving 7 bases between them. This CDR3 comprises 14 residues. Looked up from germline, CDR1 is SGHRS and CDR2 is YFSETQ. The specimen was peripheral blood. The chain joins TRBV5-1 to TRBJ2-1; unclear D gene. The receptor was isolated from a man older than 75 with acute or convalescent COVID-19. The CDR3, as DNA: TGCGCCAGCAGCTTGGCGGCGGACTACAATGAGCAGTTCTTC. This codes for CASSLAADYNEQFF.